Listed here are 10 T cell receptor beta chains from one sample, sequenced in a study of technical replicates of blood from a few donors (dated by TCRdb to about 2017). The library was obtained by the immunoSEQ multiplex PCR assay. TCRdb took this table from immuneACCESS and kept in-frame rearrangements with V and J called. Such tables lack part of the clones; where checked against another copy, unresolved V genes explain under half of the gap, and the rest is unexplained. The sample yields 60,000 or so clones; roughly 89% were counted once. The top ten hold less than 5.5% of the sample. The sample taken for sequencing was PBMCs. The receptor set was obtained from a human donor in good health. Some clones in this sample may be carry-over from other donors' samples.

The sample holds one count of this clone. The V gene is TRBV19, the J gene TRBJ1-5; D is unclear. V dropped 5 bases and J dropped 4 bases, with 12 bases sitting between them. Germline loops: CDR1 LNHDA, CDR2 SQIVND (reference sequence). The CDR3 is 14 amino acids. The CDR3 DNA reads TGTGCCAGTAGTTGGCCAGGTGGGAATCAGCCCCAGCATTTT. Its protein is CASSWPGGNQPQHF.

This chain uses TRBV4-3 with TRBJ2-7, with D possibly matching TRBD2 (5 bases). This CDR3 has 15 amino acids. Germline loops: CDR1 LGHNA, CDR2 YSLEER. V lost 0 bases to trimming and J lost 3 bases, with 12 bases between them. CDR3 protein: CASSQDRGQNYEQYF. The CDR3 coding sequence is TGCGCCAGCAGCCAAGATCGAGGGCAGAACTACGAGCAGTACTTC.

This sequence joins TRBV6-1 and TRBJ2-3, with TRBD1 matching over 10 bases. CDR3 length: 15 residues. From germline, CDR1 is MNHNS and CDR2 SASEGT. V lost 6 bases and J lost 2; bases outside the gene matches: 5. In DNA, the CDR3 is TGTGCCAGCAGGGGGGACAGGGGAAACACAGATACGCAGTATTTT. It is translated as CASRGDRGNTDTQYF.

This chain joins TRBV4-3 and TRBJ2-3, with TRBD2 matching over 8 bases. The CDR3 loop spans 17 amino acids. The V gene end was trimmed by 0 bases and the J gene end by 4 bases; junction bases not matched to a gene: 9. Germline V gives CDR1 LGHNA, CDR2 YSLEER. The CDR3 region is CASSQESRGGLADTQYF. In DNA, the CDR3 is TGCGCCAGCAGCCAAGAATCCCGGGGGGGCTTGGCAGATACGCAGTATTTT.

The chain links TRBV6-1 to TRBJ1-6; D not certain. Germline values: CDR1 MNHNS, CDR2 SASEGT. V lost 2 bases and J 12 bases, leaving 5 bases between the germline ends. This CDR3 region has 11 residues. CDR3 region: CASSEPGPLHF. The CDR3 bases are TGTGCCAGCAGTGAACCAGGACCCCTCCACTTT.

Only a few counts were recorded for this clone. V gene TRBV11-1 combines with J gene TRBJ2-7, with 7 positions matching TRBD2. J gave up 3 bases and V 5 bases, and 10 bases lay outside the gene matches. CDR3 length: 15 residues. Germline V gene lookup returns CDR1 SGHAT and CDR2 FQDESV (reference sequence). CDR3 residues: CASSLLRGVGYEQYF. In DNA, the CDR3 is TGTGCCAGCAGCCTCCTCCGGGGGGTAGGCTACGAGCAGTACTTC.

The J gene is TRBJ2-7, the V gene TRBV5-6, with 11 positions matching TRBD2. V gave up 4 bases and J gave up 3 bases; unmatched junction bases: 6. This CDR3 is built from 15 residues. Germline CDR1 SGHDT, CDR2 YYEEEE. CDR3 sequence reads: CASSSRLAGFYEQYF. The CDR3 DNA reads TGTGCCAGCAGCAGCAGACTAGCGGGATTCTACGAGCAGTACTTC.

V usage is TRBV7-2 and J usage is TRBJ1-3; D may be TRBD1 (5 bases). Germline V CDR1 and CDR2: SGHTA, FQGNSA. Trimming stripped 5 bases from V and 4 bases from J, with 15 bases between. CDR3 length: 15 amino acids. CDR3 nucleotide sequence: TGTGCCAGCAGCCCAGAAAAGGGGTTAGGAAACACCATATATTTT. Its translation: CASSPEKGLGNTIYF.

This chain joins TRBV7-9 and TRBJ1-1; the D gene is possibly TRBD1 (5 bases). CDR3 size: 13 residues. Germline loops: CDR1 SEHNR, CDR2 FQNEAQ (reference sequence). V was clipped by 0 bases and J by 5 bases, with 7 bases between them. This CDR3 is CASSLAWTTEAFF. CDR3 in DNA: TGTGCCAGCAGCTTAGCATGGACAACTGAAGCTTTCTTT.

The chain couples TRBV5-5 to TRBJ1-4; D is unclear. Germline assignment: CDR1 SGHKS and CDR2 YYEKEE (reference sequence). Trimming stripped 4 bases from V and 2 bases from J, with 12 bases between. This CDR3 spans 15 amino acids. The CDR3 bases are TGTGCCAGCAGCATCCGGTTTCCCACTAATGAAAAACTGTTTTTT. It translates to CASSIRFPTNEKLFF.